The present T cell receptor (beta chain) was sequenced within a study of blood T cells in healthy people across ages (dated by TCRdb to about 2015). In terms of the full investigation: Template switching captured roughly one uniquely barcoded TCR beta cDNA molecule per two T cells in model experiments. Two additional independent replicas of 1 million unique cDNA reads from the same blood draw were analyzed for two donors (one aged 18 to 30 and one aged 80 or older). Four age groups were formed from the donors: young (average 16 years), middle-aged (approximately 40), aged (around 68) and long-lived (less than 85). To avoid experimental bias, donors of different ages were distributed randomly across sequencing lanes. Using deep sequencing normalized with unique cDNA molecular identifiers, the study measured how TCR beta repertoire diversity changes with age.

The germline V gene (reference sequence) sets CDR1 to SEHNR and CDR2 to FQNEAQ. The V end loses 10 bases and the J end loses 2 bases, and a stretch of 13 bases separates them. The CDR3 spans 13 residues, from the cysteine through the phenylalanine. Solely the CDR3 DNA is kept, with 39 bases framed from the first base. To prepare the library, 5' RACE was applied. The data were produced on an Illumina HiSeq 2500. A second PCR of roughly 7 to 11 cycles was performed with a sample-barcoded 5' primer and a J-beta primer mix. A unique molecular identifier was introduced onto each TCR beta cDNA molecule by a template-switch 5' adaptor carrying 12 random nucleotides. At least 3 million CDR3-containing paired-end reads were obtained from each sample. The Mint cDNA synthesis kit, primed by a TRBC-specific oligonucleotide, was used to synthesize first-strand cDNA from all RNA. After uracil-DNA glycosylase treatment, a first 18-cycle PCR used universal primers M1SS and BC2_uni_R on all cDNA. The authors processed their data as follows. Normalization of each sample was performed by random selection of 1 million high-quality reads, each carrying a distinct molecular identifier. Reads with shared molecular identifiers were discarded instead of being binned into consensus sequences. CDR3 identification, clonotype clustering and error correction used MiTCR with a Q25 quality threshold and the strictest error-elimination algorithm. A nonparametric unseen species model with Euler transformation was used to estimate lower-bound total TCR beta diversity. TCRdb itself trimmed the public reads at Q25 with fastp, ran MiXCR and retained productive beta chains. Each entry is one CDR3 protein sequence, shown with its most common DNA and genes. In this record, the V and J calls reflect TCRdb's handling and not the investigators' own analysis. The sample records fewer than 1 million distinct CDR3 sequences, around 43% of which are singletons. The top ten clonotypes cover about 19% of the sample.

Donors were a few dozen systemically healthy Caucasian individuals from Russia aged roughly 6 to 95 years. Each donor gave around 9.8 milliliters of peripheral blood, collected into EDTA-treated Vacutainer tubes. Ficoll-Paque density-gradient centrifugation was used to isolate PBMCs, with at least 6.5 million per sample. Trizol reagent was used to extract total RNA from PBMCs, with at least 6 micrograms per sample. The percentages of naive CD45RAhigh/CD27high T cells were determined by flow cytometry on a PBMC aliquot from every donor. With regard to this clonotype: The specificity of this receptor is unknown. No much larger clone exists at a distance of one base, and base qualities are not known.

Paper-wide results and their limitations: Since profiling was done on bulk unsorted PBMCs, naive and antigen-experienced compartments could not be conclusively compared. Estimates of total diversity based on one million sequenced T cells were considered lower bounds and underestimates. A strong correlation was found between observed TCR beta diversity and the percentage of naive T cells measured by flow cytometry. Compared with the aged group, the long-lived group had more naive CD4+ T cells, fewer expanded clones and increased TCR diversity, suggesting age selection. Because donor CMV infection status was unknown, age-related changes in expanded clonotypes were potentially confounded. Observed TCR beta diversity per million T cells fell roughly linearly with age, and a significant reduction was already apparent by age around 40.

This TCR derives from a man aged 60 to 75 in good health. The sample comprised blood. The chain was built from TRBV7-9 and TRBJ2-3; the D segment may tentatively be TRBD1 or TRBD2, each giving 5 matched bases. Here the CDR3 is given as CAIDVGVTDTQYF. The DNA sequence is TGTGCCATCGATGTGGGGGTCACAGATACGCAGTATTTT.